These T cell receptor beta chains were read from a single sample in a study of T cell responses to AZD1222 COVID-19 vaccine. Sequencing was performed with immunoSEQ multiplex PCR; in TCRdb, only in-frame clones are kept and a portion is missing. This table holds some 100,000 clones, about 86% found once. Here the sequenced sample was peripheral blood, taken on day 0 of AZD1222 vaccination. The origin of the receptors is an adult in good health. Each CDR3 is given with its conserved first and last residue. A D gene is named only where the DNA matches it firmly. The size entry is marked missing in some rows and otherwise reads once, few, many or a size class.

J gene: TRBJ1-1
clone size: -
V gene: TRBV19
D gene: -
CDR3 protein: CASSIRTRVNTEAFF
CDR3 DNA: TGTGCCAGTAGTATTCGGACCAGGGTGAACACTGAAGCTTTCTTT

J gene: TRBJ2-2
clone size: -
V gene: TRBV19
D gene: TRBD2
CDR3 protein: CASSTLAGGPPGELFF
CDR3 DNA: TGTGCCAGTAGTACGCTAGCGGGAGGCCCCCCCGGGGAGCTGTTTTTT

J gene: TRBJ2-4
clone size: -
V gene: TRBV5-4
D gene: TRBD2
CDR3 protein: CASSQPGGGGINIQYF
CDR3 DNA: TGTGCCAGCAGCCAGCCGGGGGGAGGTGGAATAAACATTCAGTACTTC

J gene: TRBJ2-3
clone size: -
V gene: TRBV5-4
D gene: -
CDR3 protein: CASSLVGPDTQYF
CDR3 DNA: TGTGCCAGCAGCTTGGTTGGGCCAGATACGCAGTATTTT

J gene: TRBJ2-5
clone size: -
V gene: TRBV5-1
D gene: TRBD2
CDR3 protein: CASSWGGEETQYF
CDR3 DNA: TGCGCCAGCAGCTGGGGGGGAGAAGAGACCCAGTACTTC

J gene: TRBJ1-2
clone size: -
V gene: TRBV2
D gene: -
CDR3 protein: CASSAKEADRKGYTF
CDR3 DNA: TGTGCCAGCAGCGCCAAAGAAGCTGACAGAAAGGGCTACACCTTC

J gene: TRBJ1-2
clone size: -
V gene: TRBV30
D gene: -
CDR3 protein: CAWSPGLLYGYTF
CDR3 DNA: TGTGCCTGGAGTCCCGGTCTCCTCTATGGCTACACCTTC

J gene: TRBJ1-3
clone size: -
V gene: TRBV5-1
D gene: -
CDR3 protein: CASSLGGSGNTIYF
CDR3 DNA: TGCGCCAGCAGCTTGGGGGGATCTGGAAACACCATATATTTT

J gene: TRBJ1-6
clone size: -
V gene: TRBV15
D gene: -
CDR3 protein: CATSRVARDSPLHF
CDR3 DNA: TGTGCCACCAGCAGAGTGGCCAGGGATTCACCCCTCCACTTT

J gene: TRBJ2-1
clone size: few
V gene: TRBV29-1
D gene: TRBD1
CDR3 protein: CSARKLGQAQYNEQFF
CDR3 DNA: TGCAGCGCCAGAAAACTAGGACAGGCCCAATACAATGAGCAGTTCTTC

J gene: TRBJ1-1
clone size: -
V gene: TRBV7-8
D gene: TRBD1
CDR3 protein: CASSLGTGVKNTEAFF
CDR3 DNA: TGTGCCAGCAGCTTAGGGACAGGGGTGAAGAACACTGAAGCTTTCTTT

J gene: TRBJ2-1
clone size: -
V gene: TRBV28
D gene: -
CDR3 protein: CASSLWNNEQFF
CDR3 DNA: TGTGCCAGCAGTTTATGGAACAATGAGCAGTTCTTC

J gene: TRBJ1-5
clone size: -
V gene: TRBV28
D gene: -
CDR3 protein: CASSLRQLNQPQHF
CDR3 DNA: TGTGCCAGCAGTTTAAGGCAGCTCAATCAGCCCCAGCATTTT

J gene: TRBJ2-3
clone size: -
V gene: TRBV19
D gene: -
CDR3 protein: CASSLKRGRRGAKLQTQYF
CDR3 DNA: TGTGCCAGTAGTCTCAAAAGGGGAAGGCGGGGAGCGAAGCTGCAGACGCAGTATTTT

J gene: TRBJ1-2
clone size: -
V gene: TRBV5-4
D gene: -
CDR3 protein: CASSFGVPANYGYTF
CDR3 DNA: TGTGCCAGCAGCTTCGGGGTACCAGCTAACTATGGCTACACCTTC

J gene: TRBJ1-5
clone size: -
V gene: TRBV19
D gene: -
CDR3 protein: CASRAQGTRNQPQHF
CDR3 DNA: TGTGCCAGTAGAGCCCAGGGGACGCGCAATCAGCCCCAGCATTTT

J gene: TRBJ2-7
clone size: once
V gene: TRBV29-1
D gene: TRBD1
CDR3 protein: CSTGQGFEQYF
CDR3 DNA: TGCAGCACCGGACAGGGCTTCGAGCAGTACTTC

J gene: TRBJ1-2
clone size: once
V gene: TRBV19
D gene: -
CDR3 protein: CASSMRGGSGRYGYTF
CDR3 DNA: TGTGCCAGTAGTATGCGGGGAGGCAGCGGGCGCTATGGCTACACCTTC

J gene: TRBJ1-2
clone size: -
V gene: TRBV6-7
D gene: TRBD1
CDR3 protein: CASSLGGQTLYGYTF
CDR3 DNA: TGTGCCAGCAGCTTGGGGGGACAGACGCTCTATGGCTACACCTTC

J gene: TRBJ1-3
clone size: -
V gene: TRBV19
D gene: -
CDR3 protein: CASTDGGLAGNTIYF
CDR3 DNA: TGTGCCAGTACCGATGGTGGGCTGGCTGGAAACACCATATATTTT

J gene: TRBJ1-4
clone size: -
V gene: TRBV19
D gene: TRBD1
CDR3 protein: CASTGGFYEKLFF
CDR3 DNA: TGTGCCAGCACAGGGGGTTTCTATGAAAAACTGTTTTTT

J gene: TRBJ1-1
clone size: -
V gene: TRBV5-6
D gene: -
CDR3 protein: CASSPGLRQKGSEAFF
CDR3 DNA: TGTGCCAGCAGCCCGGGGTTGAGGCAGAAAGGGTCTGAAGCTTTCTTT

J gene: TRBJ1-1
clone size: -
V gene: TRBV18
D gene: TRBD1
CDR3 protein: CASSPPGTVAKVGVRSEAFF
CDR3 DNA: TGTGCCAGCTCACCACCAGGGACAGTTGCAAAGGTGGGAGTGAGGTCTGAAGCTTTCTTT

J gene: TRBJ1-1
clone size: -
V gene: TRBV19
D gene: -
CDR3 protein: CASSIGLGGTEAFF
CDR3 DNA: TGTGCCAGTAGTATAGGGCTGGGCGGTACTGAAGCTTTCTTT

J gene: TRBJ2-2
clone size: -
V gene: TRBV13
D gene: -
CDR3 protein: CASSLPSGASTGELFF
CDR3 DNA: TGTGCCAGCAGCCTTCCTAGTGGGGCGAGCACCGGGGAGCTGTTTTTT

J gene: TRBJ2-1
clone size: -
V gene: TRBV6-5
D gene: -
CDR3 protein: CASSYKARSSYNEQFF
CDR3 DNA: TGTGCCAGCAGTTACAAGGCGAGGAGCTCCTACAATGAGCAGTTCTTC

J gene: TRBJ1-1
clone size: -
V gene: TRBV7-9
D gene: -
CDR3 protein: CASSPPAGMNTEAFF
CDR3 DNA: TGTGCCAGCAGCCCACCGGCAGGGATGAACACTGAAGCTTTCTTT

J gene: TRBJ1-3
clone size: -
V gene: TRBV6-5
D gene: -
CDR3 protein: CAAHGGSGNTIYF
CDR3 DNA: TGTGCCGCCCACGGGGGGTCTGGAAACACCATATATTTT

J gene: TRBJ2-3
clone size: -
V gene: TRBV19
D gene: TRBD2
CDR3 protein: CASSVRTRLADTQYF
CDR3 DNA: TGTGCCAGTAGTGTTCGGACTAGGCTCGCAGATACGCAGTATTTT

J gene: TRBJ2-1
clone size: -
V gene: TRBV6-1
D gene: TRBD2
CDR3 protein: CASSEHAAGGLLKDEQFF
CDR3 DNA: TGTGCCAGCAGTGAACATGCAGCGGGAGGGTTACTTAAGGATGAGCAGTTCTTC

J gene: TRBJ2-7
clone size: -
V gene: TRBV6-2/TRBV6-3
D gene: -
CDR3 protein: CASSSFGATYEQYF
CDR3 DNA: TGTGCCAGCAGTTCATTCGGGGCAACCTACGAGCAGTACTTC

J gene: TRBJ2-1
clone size: -
V gene: TRBV7-9
D gene: -
CDR3 protein: CASSLFSTSSYNEQFF
CDR3 DNA: TGTGCCAGCAGCTTATTCAGTACGAGCTCCTACAATGAGCAGTTCTTC

J gene: TRBJ1-2
clone size: -
V gene: TRBV20-1
D gene: -
CDR3 protein: CSASAPGRSNYGYTF
CDR3 DNA: TGCAGTGCTAGTGCTCCCGGCCGTTCTAACTATGGCTACACCTTC

J gene: TRBJ1-1
clone size: -
V gene: TRBV6-2/TRBV6-3
D gene: -
CDR3 protein: CASSYGLSQPAEAFF
CDR3 DNA: TGTGCCAGCAGTTACGGGCTATCACAACCCGCTGAAGCTTTCTTT

J gene: TRBJ2-5
clone size: -
V gene: TRBV7-2
D gene: TRBD2
CDR3 protein: CASSLDLRELETQYF
CDR3 DNA: TGTGCCAGCAGCTTAGACTTGCGGGAGCTAGAGACCCAGTACTTC

J gene: TRBJ1-3
clone size: -
V gene: TRBV28
D gene: -
CDR3 protein: CASEGAGNTIYF
CDR3 DNA: TGTGCCAGCGAAGGGGCTGGAAACACCATATATTTT

J gene: TRBJ1-5
clone size: -
V gene: TRBV7-9
D gene: -
CDR3 protein: CASSLLDAQPQHF
CDR3 DNA: TGTGCCAGCAGCTTGTTGGACGCTCAGCCCCAGCATTTT

J gene: TRBJ1-6
clone size: -
V gene: TRBV14
D gene: -
CDR3 protein: CASSQIGGSPLHF
CDR3 DNA: TGTGCCAGCAGCCAAATAGGCGGGTCACCCCTCCACTTT

J gene: TRBJ2-7
clone size: once
V gene: TRBV4-1
D gene: -
CDR3 protein: CASSQDPQASHYEQYF
CDR3 DNA: TGCGCCAGCAGCCAAGATCCACAGGCCTCTCACTACGAGCAGTACTTC

J gene: TRBJ1-2
clone size: -
V gene: TRBV4-3
D gene: -
CDR3 protein: CASSQLGEDGTRYGYTF
CDR3 DNA: TGCGCCAGCAGCCAATTGGGGGAAGACGGGACTCGGTATGGCTACACCTTC

J gene: TRBJ2-1
clone size: -
V gene: TRBV18
D gene: TRBD1
CDR3 protein: CASSPRWTGDNEQFF
CDR3 DNA: TGTGCCAGCTCACCGAGGTGGACAGGGGACAATGAGCAGTTCTTC

J gene: TRBJ1-1
clone size: few
V gene: TRBV7-9
D gene: -
CDR3 protein: CASSLALGGDPIRGTEAFF
CDR3 DNA: TGTGCCAGCAGCTTAGCGCTCGGCGGGGATCCTATTCGCGGCACTGAAGCTTTCTTT

J gene: TRBJ1-1
clone size: -
V gene: TRBV11-2
D gene: TRBD1
CDR3 protein: CASSSLTGMNTEAFF
CDR3 DNA: TGTGCCAGCAGCTCTTTGACAGGGATGAACACTGAAGCTTTCTTT

J gene: TRBJ1-2
clone size: -
V gene: TRBV5-1
D gene: -
CDR3 protein: CASSFGLSNYGYTF
CDR3 DNA: TGCGCCAGCAGCTTTGGACTGTCAAACTATGGCTACACCTTC

J gene: TRBJ2-3
clone size: -
V gene: TRBV19
D gene: TRBD2
CDR3 protein: CASSMTSGRASDTQYF
CDR3 DNA: TGTGCCAGTAGTATGACTAGCGGGAGGGCCTCAGATACGCAGTATTTT

J gene: TRBJ2-3
clone size: once
V gene: TRBV5-6
D gene: -
CDR3 protein: CASSWRGLGTDTQYF
CDR3 DNA: TGTGCCAGCAGCTGGAGGGGGCTCGGCACAGATACGCAGTATTTT

J gene: TRBJ1-5
clone size: -
V gene: TRBV20-1
D gene: -
CDR3 protein: CSASSTQGGGGQPQHF
CDR3 DNA: TGCAGTGCTAGTAGCACGCAAGGGGGGGGAGGTCAGCCCCAGCATTTT

J gene: TRBJ2-1
clone size: -
V gene: TRBV5-4
D gene: TRBD2
CDR3 protein: CASSLGSGVYNEQFF
CDR3 DNA: TGTGCCAGCAGCTTGGGTAGCGGGGTCTACAATGAGCAGTTCTTC

J gene: TRBJ2-6
clone size: once
V gene: TRBV3-1/TRBV3-2
D gene: -
CDR3 protein: CASSRRVPSGGNVLTF
CDR3 DNA: TGTGCCAGCAGCCGCAGGGTACCCTCCGGTGGCAACGTCCTGACTTTC

J gene: TRBJ2-7
clone size: -
V gene: TRBV19
D gene: TRBD1
CDR3 protein: CASRVPGGNEQYF
CDR3 DNA: TGTGCCAGTAGGGTTCCAGGGGGAAACGAGCAGTACTTC

J gene: TRBJ1-5
clone size: -
V gene: TRBV28
D gene: TRBD1
CDR3 protein: CASSLGQGYQPQHF
CDR3 DNA: TGTGCCAGCAGTTTGGGACAGGGGTATCAGCCCCAGCATTTT

J gene: TRBJ1-3
clone size: -
V gene: TRBV14
D gene: -
CDR3 protein: CASSLLQGVGNTIYF
CDR3 DNA: TGTGCCAGCAGCCTTTTACAGGGTGTCGGAAACACCATATATTTT

J gene: TRBJ2-7
clone size: -
V gene: TRBV7-9
D gene: -
CDR3 protein: CASSGFSVNYEQYF
CDR3 DNA: TGTGCCAGCTCCGGGTTTAGCGTCAACTACGAGCAGTACTTC